This TCR beta chain comes out of a study of cytomegalovirus exposure and HLA in healthy donors (dated by TCRdb to about 2017). Concerning the study at large: According to an earlier analysis of several hundred of the donors, 150 million to 200 million T cells yielded 90 million to 140 million unique TCR beta sequences and around 280 Gb of sequence data. An early release that covered about 600 HLA-typed donors contained about 300 gigabases of sequencing data and some 87 million unique TCR sequences. Among the roughly 370 genotyped donors, roughly 80% belonged to the genetic ancestry cluster associated with self-reported Caucasian donors. The aim of the study was to test whether cataloging public T cell receptors could identify signatures of past pathogen exposure. Using immunosequencing, the study profiled T cell repertoires from 666 subjects and related those repertoires to cytomegalovirus serostatus. In addition to the first cohort of around 670 subjects, a separate validation cohort of 120 different subjects was used. High-throughput TCR immunosequencing, statistical association of individual TCRs with disease status, and machine learning were combined to predict cytomegalovirus infection status. A later analysis re-analyzed previously published TCR beta repertoires from hundreds of donors and added high-resolution HLA genotyping to study TCR occurrence patterns. Rather than drawing on any new phenotypic data, the later analysis identified candidate immune exposures from TCR beta sequences and the way those sequences occurred across donors. To decide whether each TCR beta V gene segment behaved as functional or pseudogenic, an earlier analysis of some 600 of the donors relied on high-throughput TCR beta sequencing. Donor age, sex, ethnicity and CMV serostatus were compiled together with the repertoire data. Genome-wide SNP genotypes for about 65% of the roughly 670 donors were used in a later genetic analysis, which treated that subset as a discovery cohort. All discovery cohort repertoires had been generated on a single sequencing platform. Class I and class II HLA loci were covered by the typing at four-digit resolution. The number of typed donors differed by locus: 629-630 for A, B, C, DRB1 and DQB1; 500 to 550 for DQA1; 606 for DPA1; and roughly 490 for DPB1. Roughly 5 DR-DQ haplotypes were treated as single units for association and clustering because of strong linkage in the cohort. Among some 400 genotyped donors of the cohort, an average of around 240,000 unique TCR beta nucleotide sequences was sequenced per donor, of which approximately 19% were non-productive.

V drops 0 bases and J drops 2 bases, leaving 11 bases in between. Spanning cysteine to phenylalanine, the CDR3 consists of 15 amino acids. Only CDR3 DNA remains: 45 bases, in frame from the first base. From a lookup of the germline V gene, CDR1 and CDR2 are LGHNA and YSLEER. The cohort consisted of 650 to 850 healthy bone marrow donors. At the time of sampling, all cohort members were nominally healthy, though unrecorded immune exposures were likely present. The donor was CMV seronegative and was included in the group of several hundred seronegative cohort members. Every donor gave a peripheral blood sample, and the peripheral blood mononuclear cells from that sample were used for TCR beta sequencing. Genomic DNA extraction from the blood cell samples was performed with the Qiagen DNeasy Blood Extraction Kit. Overall study results and their limits: A later analysis found that HLA-associated TCR beta chains were more clonally expanded and had lower generation probabilities than equally common non-associated chains. Because counts were too low, roughly 17 rarely observed V segments, including chromosome 9 orphons, were left out of the earlier analysis of 500 to 750 of the donors. According to a later analysis, most CMV-associated TCR beta chains appeared to be HLA-restricted, and the HLA associations seemed to be driven largely by CMV exposure. Correlated functional status among segregating V segments might reflect linkage disequilibrium, but an unknown experimental factor could not be ruled out. The study gave a list of some 150 TCR beta chains associated with cytomegalovirus. Most TCR sequences were seen in very few donors, while some public TCRs were found in many individuals. In a later analysis, TCR association rates were found to vary across HLA loci, with the most associated TCRs seen for DRB1 alleles and the fewest for HLA-C alleles. Strong co-occurrence of HLA alleles, especially DR and DQ, made assigning TCR associations to individual alleles difficult. In an earlier analysis of approximately 590 of the donors, most TCR beta V segments were observed in productive rearrangements about 87% or about 30% of the time, broadly matching IMGT annotations. Compared with the approximately 710-donor mean, donors in an Asian-associated ancestry cluster had fewer N-insertions in productive TCRs, according to a later genetic analysis. A later genetic analysis associated a missense DCLRE1C variant with V-gene and J-gene trimming of TCR beta chains, and an independent cohort replicated the association. The presence/absence analyses assumed that sequencing depth was roughly uniform across donors, and that assumption may not be true. According to a later analysis, parvovirus B19, influenza, CMV and Epstein-Barr virus appeared linked to several top co-occurrence clusters. At a false discovery rate of 0.05, a later analysis linked 15,000 to 20,000 TCR beta sequences to specific HLA alleles. Some IMGT-functional V segments, including TRBV6-2 and TRBV6-3, could not be distinguished by the 87-base-pair reads and were therefore excluded. In vitro tests confirmed that a few of the cytomegalovirus-associated TCR beta chains recognize cytomegalovirus antigens. According to the authors, the approach could potentially be generalized to other disease states and immunological phenotypes. Because some donors lacked HLA typing at each locus, the association tests relied only on the typed subset. Only TCR beta chains were sequenced in this cohort, and the absence of alpha or paired-chain data limited detectable features. A further reported finding was that TCR beta sequences accurately predicted the HLA-A and HLA-B alleles for most subjects in the first cohort. The only immune exposure information available for the cohort was CMV serostatus. A cluster of highly shared sequence variants was judged likely to be a technical artifact of the sequencing pipeline. The classifier was reported to diagnose cytomegalovirus status with high specificity and sensitivity in both the original and validation cohorts.

Libraries came from the immunoSEQ multiplex PCR assay. For the multiplex PCR, a mixture combining 60 forward primers for TCR Vbeta segments and 13 reverse primers for TCR Jbeta segments was used. The CDR3 region of rearranged TCR beta genes was amplified from genomic DNA with a multiplex PCR assay. The Illumina HiSeq System was used to sequence the amplified TCR beta libraries as 87-base-pair reads. From the authors' description of their analysis: A later analysis counted about 82 million unique TCR beta chains across the 550 to 700 repertoires, and some 11 million of these chains were shared by at least two donors. A nearest-neighbor algorithm error-corrected the raw reads and collapsed the reads into unique sequences, merging closely related sequences to remove PCR and sequencing errors. CDR3 sequences were aligned to IMGT reference sequences to assign V, D and J gene segments. For a sequence to be retained, a match of at least six nucleotides was required to both a V gene segment and a J gene segment. Rearrangements were classified as productive when the CDR3 lacked stop codons and remained in frame with V and J, and all other rearrangements were classified as non-productive. CDR3 was defined by IMGT convention, running from the second conserved V-encoded cysteine to the conserved J-encoded phenylalanine. The earlier analysis of a few hundred of the donors excluded sequences that lacked an unambiguous match to a single V gene segment. An earlier analysis of around 600 of the donors classified V segments as functional when productive rearrangements were above 56.7% and as segregating when the standard deviation between donors was above 5%. A statistical classification framework was built to diagnose cytomegalovirus status from the catalog of TCR beta chain sequences. V and J gene assignment, in a later analysis, came from comparing TCR nucleotide sequences with IMGT/GENE-DB human TR gene sequences. In a later analysis, CDR3 sequences and most-parsimonious VDJ recombination scenarios were assigned using the TCRdist pipeline. In a later analysis, each TCR beta chain was defined by its CDR3 amino acid sequence together with its V-gene family, and reads without a unique V-gene family were excluded. A later analysis removed nearly 600 highly shared, low-generation-probability nucleotide sequences to deal with suspected cross-contamination and a sequencing artifact. A later analysis calculated a clonal expansion index for each public chain from normalized within-repertoire ranks of inferred template counts. In a later analysis, generation probabilities were computed using a VDJ recombination model fitted to out-of-frame rearrangements, and the results were checked against IGoR. In a later analysis, TCR-TCR, TCR-HLA and TCR-CMV co-occurrence was scored with hypergeometric tests, and a repertoire-size bias correction was applied to TCR pairs. False discovery rates were estimated in a later analysis by permuting HLA or CMV assignments 20 times. In a later analysis, co-occurring TCRs were grouped using DBSCAN, with TCRdist sequence similarity added in when clustering inside HLA-allele-positive subsets. Repertoires with fewer than 30,000 or more than 120,000 public chains, plus five repertoires with anomalous nucleotide sharing, were excluded from co-occurrence clustering. TCRdb provides this immuneACCESS table in a form limited to in-frame rearrangements. Some clones are lacking; in checked studies, under half of them reflect an unresolved V gene, and why the rest are absent is not known. V, J and clone size are those of that table, while D and trimming were read from the DNA. Across this sample there are some 220,000 clones, with approximately 90% seen only once. The ten largest clones represent over 0.95% of the sample.

Regarding this clone: Its recognized antigen is unknown. No clone much larger than this one lies a single base away; base qualities are absent.

Sequenced: PBMCs. This receptor was taken from a young woman in good health and CMV-seronegative. The V and J segments used are TRBV4-3 and TRBJ2-7; TRBD1 is possibly the D segment (5 matching bases). This receptor carries the CDR3 CASSQDAGWAYEQYF. The nucleotides are TGCGCCAGCAGCCAAGATGCAGGGTGGGCCTACGAGCAGTACTTC.